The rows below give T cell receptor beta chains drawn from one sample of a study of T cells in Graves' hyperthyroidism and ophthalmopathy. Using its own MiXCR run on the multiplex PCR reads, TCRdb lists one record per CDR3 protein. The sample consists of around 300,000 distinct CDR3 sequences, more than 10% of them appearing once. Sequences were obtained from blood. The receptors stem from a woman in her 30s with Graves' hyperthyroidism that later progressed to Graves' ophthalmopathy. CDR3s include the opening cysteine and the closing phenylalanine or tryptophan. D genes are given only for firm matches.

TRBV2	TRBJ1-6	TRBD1	CASRSGGWDSHNSPLHF
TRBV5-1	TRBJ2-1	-	CASSLSGGHEQFF
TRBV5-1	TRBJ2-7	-	CASSFDARYEQYF
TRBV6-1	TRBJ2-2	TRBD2	CASSTRTSPRTGELFF
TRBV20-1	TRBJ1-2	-	CSLLSAWVPEGNGYTF
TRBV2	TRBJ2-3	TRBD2	CASSEGTSSTDTQYF
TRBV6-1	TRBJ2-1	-	CASSRADSSYNEQFF
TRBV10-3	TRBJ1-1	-	CAISEDTEAFF
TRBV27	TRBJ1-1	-	CASSWGSNTEAFF
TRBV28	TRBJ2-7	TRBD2	CASRGGAGPYEQYF
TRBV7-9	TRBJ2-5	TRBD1	CASSSIQGAGETQYF
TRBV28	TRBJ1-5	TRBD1	CASRGQGPYQPQHF
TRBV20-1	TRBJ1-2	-	CSATLGQRITF
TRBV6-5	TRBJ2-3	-	CASSYVGAGDTQYF
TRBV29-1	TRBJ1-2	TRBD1	CSATQGTANYGYTF
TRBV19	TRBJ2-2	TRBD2	CASRPTSANTGELFF
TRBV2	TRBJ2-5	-	CASNRPLEETQYF
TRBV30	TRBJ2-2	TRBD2	CAWSVGLAGRELFF
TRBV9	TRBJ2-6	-	CASASWAGANVLTF
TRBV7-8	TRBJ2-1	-	CASEGLTNEQFF
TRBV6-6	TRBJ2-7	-	CASSYSTSQGGLSYEQYF
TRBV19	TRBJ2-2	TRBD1	CASSMGTGLGGELFF
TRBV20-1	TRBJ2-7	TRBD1	CSALSGQTYEQYF
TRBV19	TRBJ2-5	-	CASSSGGIQEAQYF
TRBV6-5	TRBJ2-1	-	CASSYGPTEKQFF
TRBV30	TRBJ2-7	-	CAWSVLGGEQYF
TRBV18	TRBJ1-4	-	CASSPKAIRDEKLFF
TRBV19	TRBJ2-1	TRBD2	CASSTSGRIDPNNEQFF
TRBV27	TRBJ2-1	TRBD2	CASRLAGGYNEQFF
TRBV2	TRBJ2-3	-	CASSAYRAASDTQYF
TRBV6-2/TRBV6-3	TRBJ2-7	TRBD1	CATLSGQGAYEQYF
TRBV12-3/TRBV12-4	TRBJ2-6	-	CASRRGGGGANVLTF
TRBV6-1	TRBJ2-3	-	CASGPLAPTDTQYF
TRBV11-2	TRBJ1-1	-	CASSLGTEQGAFF
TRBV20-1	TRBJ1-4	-	CSAREFADEKLFF
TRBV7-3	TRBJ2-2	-	CASSLISGMISGELFF
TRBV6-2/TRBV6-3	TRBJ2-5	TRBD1	CASSYTGTGESFETQYF
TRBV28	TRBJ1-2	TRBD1	CASSFPRTGFYGYTF
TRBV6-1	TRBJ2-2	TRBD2	CASTGGSSVGELFF
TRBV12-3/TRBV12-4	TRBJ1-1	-	CASNALGEYVLNTEAFF
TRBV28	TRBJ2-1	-	CASSLSGPKKQFF
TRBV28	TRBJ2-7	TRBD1	CASSSLGTGGDEQYF
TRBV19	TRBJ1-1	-	CASSMWENTEAFF
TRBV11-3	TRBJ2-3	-	CASSLTTGGLDTQYF
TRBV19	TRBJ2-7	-	CASSMVTGSTYEQYF
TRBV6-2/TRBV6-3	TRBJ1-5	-	CASSYEGVYSNQPQHF
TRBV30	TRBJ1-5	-	CAWSVGGGQPQHF
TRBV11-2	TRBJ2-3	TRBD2	CASSRTSGRNLMTDTQYF
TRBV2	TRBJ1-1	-	CATLTVNTEAFF
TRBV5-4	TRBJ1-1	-	CASTVAGWAEAFF
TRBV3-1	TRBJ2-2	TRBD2	CASSLGTINTGELFF
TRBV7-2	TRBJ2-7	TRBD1	CASSVDRAEEQYF